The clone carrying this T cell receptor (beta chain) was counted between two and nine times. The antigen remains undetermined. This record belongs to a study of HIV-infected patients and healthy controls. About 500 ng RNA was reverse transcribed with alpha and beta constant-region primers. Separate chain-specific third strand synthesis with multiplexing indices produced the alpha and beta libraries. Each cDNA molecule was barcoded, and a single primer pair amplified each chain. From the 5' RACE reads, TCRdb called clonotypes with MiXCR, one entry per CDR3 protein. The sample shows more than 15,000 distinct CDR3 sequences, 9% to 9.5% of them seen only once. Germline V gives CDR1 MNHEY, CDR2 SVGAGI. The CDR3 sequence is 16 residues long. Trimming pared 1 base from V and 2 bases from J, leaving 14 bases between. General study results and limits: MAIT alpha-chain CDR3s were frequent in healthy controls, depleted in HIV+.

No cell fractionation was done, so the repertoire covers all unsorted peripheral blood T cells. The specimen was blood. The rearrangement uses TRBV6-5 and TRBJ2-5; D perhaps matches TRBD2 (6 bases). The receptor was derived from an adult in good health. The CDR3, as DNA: TGTGCCAGCAGTTACTTCCCCGGTAGCGGACAAGAGACCCAGTACTTC. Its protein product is CASSYFPGSGQETQYF.